The 5 T cell receptor beta chains presented below share a single source sample, sequenced in a study of cytomegalovirus exposure and HLA in healthy donors (dated by TCRdb to about 2017). Libraries were made using the immunoSEQ multiplex PCR assay. The multiplex PCR relied on a mix of 60 forward primers for TCR Vbeta segments and 13 reverse primers for TCR Jbeta segments. The table was pulled from immuneACCESS by TCRdb, which kept in-frame rearrangements only. Such tables lose some clones; where checked, under half of the loss comes from unresolved V genes, and the rest has no known cause. The sample contains about 180,000 clones, around 82% of them found a single time. The ten largest account for over 2% of the sample. Sequencing input: PBMCs. These receptors came from a man in his 60s in good health and CMV-seronegative.

The J gene is TRBJ2-7, the V gene TRBV27; 9 nucleotides agree with TRBD2. Germline V gives CDR1 MNHEY, CDR2 SMNVEV (reference sequence). This CDR3 is built from 16 residues. V lost 4 bases and J lost 5; bases outside the gene matches: 12. The CDR3 sequence is CASSSRVAGDYHEQYF. In nucleotides, the CDR3 is TGTGCCAGCAGTTCCCGAGTAGCGGGAGACTACCACGAGCAGTACTTC.

V and J are TRBV7-3 and TRBJ2-2, with TRBD2 matching over 7 bases. The CDR3 length is 16 residues. Germline trimming cut 5 bases from V and 6 bases from J; bases unmatched to any gene: 12. Germline loops: CDR1 SGHTA, CDR2 FQGTGA. The CDR3 nucleotides are TGTGCCAGCAGCCCCCGAGCGGGAAGGGTCCCCGGGGAGCTGTTTTTT. Translating it yields CASSPRAGRVPGELFF.

As regards this clone: One end of the junction does not line up with germline, which may come from a read error. The chain's CDR3 is CASSPLTDYGYPF. The CDR3 nucleotides are TGTGCCAGCAGCCCGCTGACAGATTATGGCTACCCCTTC. The genes are TRBV7-2 and TRBJ1-2; possibly TRBD1 for D (5 bases). This CDR3 contains 13 residues. Germline CDR1 reads SGHTA; CDR2 reads FQGNSA.

The chain carries TRBV7-3 and TRBJ2-7; D is possibly TRBD1 (5 bases). V was cut by 1 base and J by 4 bases, with 8 bases left in between. This CDR3 spans 13 amino acids. The germline V gene encodes CDR1 SGHTA and CDR2 FQGTGA. The CDR3 DNA is TGTGCCAGCAGCTTAAGGCAGGGTTACGAGCAGTACTTC. Translating gives CASSLRQGYEQYF.

This rearrangement joins TRBV10-1 to TRBJ1-2, with unresolved D. Germline lookup yields CDR1 WNHNN and CDR2 SYGVQD (reference sequence). The length of the CDR3 is 14 residues. V was pared by 1 base and J by 8 bases, with 14 bases between. In nucleotides, the CDR3 is TGCGCCAGCAGTGAGTTGCCAAATGGGAGCGGCTACACCTTC. Its translation is CASSELPNGSGYTF.